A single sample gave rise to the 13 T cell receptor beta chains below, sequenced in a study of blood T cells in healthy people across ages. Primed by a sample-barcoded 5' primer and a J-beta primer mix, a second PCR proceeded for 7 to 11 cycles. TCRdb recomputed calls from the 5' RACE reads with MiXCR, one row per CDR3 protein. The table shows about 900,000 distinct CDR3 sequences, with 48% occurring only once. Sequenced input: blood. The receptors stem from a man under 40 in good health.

CDR3 nucleotide sequence: TGTGCCAGCAGCCAAGACACAGGGCTCAACTATGGCTACACCTTC. It is translated as CASSQDTGLNYGYTF. The V and J genes are TRBV4-2 and TRBJ1-2; the D gene is possibly TRBD1 (6 bases). Germline assignment: CDR1 LGHNA and CDR2 YNFKEQ. V lost 0 bases and J lost 2, with 10 bases in between. The CDR3 extends over 15 amino acids.

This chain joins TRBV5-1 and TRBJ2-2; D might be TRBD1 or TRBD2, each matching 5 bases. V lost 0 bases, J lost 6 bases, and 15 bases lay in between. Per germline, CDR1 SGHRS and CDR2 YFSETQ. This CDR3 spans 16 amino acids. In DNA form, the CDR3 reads TGCGCCAGCAGCTTGGCCGTAAGAGGGGTTGCCGGGGAGCTGTTTTTT. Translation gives CASSLAVRGVAGELFF.

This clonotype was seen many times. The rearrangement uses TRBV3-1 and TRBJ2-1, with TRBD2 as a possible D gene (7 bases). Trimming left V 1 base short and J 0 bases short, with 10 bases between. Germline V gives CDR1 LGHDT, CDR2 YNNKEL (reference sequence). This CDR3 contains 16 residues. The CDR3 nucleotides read TGTGCCAGCAGCCAAGGGCGGGGGCCCTCCTACAATGAGCAGTTCTTC. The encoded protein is CASSQGRGPSYNEQFF.

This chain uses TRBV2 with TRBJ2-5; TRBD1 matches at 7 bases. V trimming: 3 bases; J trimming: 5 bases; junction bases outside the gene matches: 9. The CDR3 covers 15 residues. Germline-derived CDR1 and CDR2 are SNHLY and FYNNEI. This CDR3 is CASSDLGTDLETQYF. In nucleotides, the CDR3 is TGTGCCAGCAGTGACCTAGGGACAGATCTGGAGACCCAGTACTTC.

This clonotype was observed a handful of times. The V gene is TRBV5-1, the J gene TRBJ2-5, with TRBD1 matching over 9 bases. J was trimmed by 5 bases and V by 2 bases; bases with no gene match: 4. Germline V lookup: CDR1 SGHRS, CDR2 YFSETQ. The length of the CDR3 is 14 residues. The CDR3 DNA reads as TGCGCCAGCAGCTTCGGACAGGGGACGGAGACCCAGTACTTC. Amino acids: CASSFGQGTETQYF. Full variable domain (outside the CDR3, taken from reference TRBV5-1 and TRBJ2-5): KAGVTQTPRYLIKTRGQQVTLSCSPISGHRSVSWYQQTPGQGLQFLFEYFSETQRNKGNFPGRFSGRQFSNSRSEMNVSTLELGDSALYLCASSFGQGTETQYFGPGTRLLVL.

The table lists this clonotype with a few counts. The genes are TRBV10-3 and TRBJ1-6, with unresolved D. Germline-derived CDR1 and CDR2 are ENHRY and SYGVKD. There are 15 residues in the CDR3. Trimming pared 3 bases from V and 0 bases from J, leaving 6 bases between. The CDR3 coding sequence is TGTGCCATCAGTGACAGCAGCTCCTATAATTCACCCCTCCACTTT. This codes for CAISDSSSYNSPLHF.

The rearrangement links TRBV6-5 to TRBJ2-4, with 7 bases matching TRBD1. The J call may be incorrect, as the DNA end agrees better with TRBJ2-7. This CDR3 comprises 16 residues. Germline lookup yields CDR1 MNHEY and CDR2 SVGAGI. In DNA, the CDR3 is TGTGCCAAGACGTCTATTGGGACAGCCGGGCGCTACGAGCAGTACTTC. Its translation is CAKTSIGTAGRYEQYF.

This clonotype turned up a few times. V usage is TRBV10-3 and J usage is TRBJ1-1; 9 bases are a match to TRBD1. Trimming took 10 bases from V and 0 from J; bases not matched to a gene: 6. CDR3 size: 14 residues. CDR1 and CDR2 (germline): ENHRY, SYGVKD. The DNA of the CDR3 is TGTGCCACCCGGACAGGGGCCCTGAACACTGAAGCTTTCTTT. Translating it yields CATRTGALNTEAFF.

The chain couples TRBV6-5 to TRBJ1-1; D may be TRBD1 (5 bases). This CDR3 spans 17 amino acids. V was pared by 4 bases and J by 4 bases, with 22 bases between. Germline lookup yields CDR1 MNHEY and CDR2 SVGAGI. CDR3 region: CASSSLLQGSIATEAFF. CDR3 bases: TGTGCCAGCAGTTCGCTCCTGCAGGGTTCTATCGCCACTGAAGCTTTCTTT.

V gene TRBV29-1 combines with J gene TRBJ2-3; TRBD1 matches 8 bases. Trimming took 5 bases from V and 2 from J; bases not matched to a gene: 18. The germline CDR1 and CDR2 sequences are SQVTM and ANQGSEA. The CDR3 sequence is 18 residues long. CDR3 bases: TGCAGCGTTCATCAGATCATGACAGGGGATAACCCCACAGATACGCAGTATTTT. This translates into CSVHQIMTGDNPTDTQYF.

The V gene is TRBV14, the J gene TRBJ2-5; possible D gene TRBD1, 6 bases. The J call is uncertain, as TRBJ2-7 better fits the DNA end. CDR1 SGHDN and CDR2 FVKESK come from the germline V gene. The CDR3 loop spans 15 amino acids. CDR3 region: CASSPGQLFSYEQYF. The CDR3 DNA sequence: TGTGCCAGCAGCCCCGGACAGCTATTCTCCTACGAGCAGTACTTC.

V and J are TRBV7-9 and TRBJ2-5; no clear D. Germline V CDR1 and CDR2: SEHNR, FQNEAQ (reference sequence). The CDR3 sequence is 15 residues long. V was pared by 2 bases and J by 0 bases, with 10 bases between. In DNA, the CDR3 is TGTGCCAGCAGCTTACCAGGACCATACCAAGAGACCCAGTACTTC. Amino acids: CASSLPGPYQETQYF.

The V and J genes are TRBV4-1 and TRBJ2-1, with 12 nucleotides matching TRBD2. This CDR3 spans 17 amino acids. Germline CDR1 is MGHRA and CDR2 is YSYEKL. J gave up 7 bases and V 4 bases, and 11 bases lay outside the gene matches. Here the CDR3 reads CASSLTTSGSGRNEQFF. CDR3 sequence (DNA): TGCGCCAGCAGCCTAACGACTAGCGGGAGCGGTAGGAATGAGCAGTTCTTC.